This T cell receptor beta chain was recorded in a study of blood T cell repertoires in COVID-19. About the research overall: From T cells, B-cell-depleted T cells, or PBMCs came the material, which was cDNA or gDNA.

The data were produced by immunoSEQ multiplex PCR, yet TCRdb's version contains in-frame clones alone and is incomplete. Among a few hundred thousand clones listed, about 86% were seen once. This CDR3 spans 15 amino acids. Germline values: CDR1 LNHDA, CDR2 SQIVND (reference sequence). V lost 3 bases to trimming and J lost 5 bases; unmatched junction nucleotides: 4. V and J are TRBV19 and TRBJ2-2; 9 bases are a match to TRBD2. The clonotype comes from a man aged 45-65 years who had recovered from COVID-19. Material: PBMCs or T cells enriched from blood (not recorded which). The CDR3: CASSIVAGVTGELFF. DNA of the CDR3: TGTGCCAGTAGTATCGTAGCGGGAGTTACCGGGGAGCTGTTTTTT. Full variable domain (rest looked up from reference TRBV19 and TRBJ2-2): DGGITQSPKYLFRKEGQNVTLSCEQNLNHDAMYWYRQDPGQGLRLIYYSQIVNDFQKGDIAEGYSVSREKKESFPLTVTSAQKNPTAFYLCASSIVAGVTGELFFGEGSRLTVL.